This TCR beta chain was retrieved from a study of blood T cell repertoires in COVID-19. Study context: Both acute and convalescent COVID-19 samples were obtained from the United States, Italy and Spain. Nucleic acid was either cDNA or gDNA, and it came from T cells, B-cell-depleted T cells, or PBMCs.

This clone was counted only a few times. Original processing notes: By means of reference gene primer amplification, nucleated cell counts were estimated. Profiled with immunoSEQ multiplex PCR; TCRdb holds only in-frame clones, not every one. The V and J calls and clone size are taken from that table; D and trimming were inferred from the DNA. In the table there are under 130,000 clones, around 76% of which are singletons. Trimming pared 4 bases from V and 3 bases from J, leaving 15 bases between. The V gene's germline CDR1 is GTSNPN and CDR2 SVGIG (reference sequence). This CDR3 comprises 15 residues.

The J gene is TRBJ1-4, the V gene TRBV30; D gene uncertain. This clonotype was obtained from a woman in her seventies with acute or convalescent COVID-19. The sequenced sample consisted of peripheral blood. The DNA of the CDR3 is TGTGCCTGGACCGGAGGAGGGAATCCTAATGAAAAACTGTTTTTT. Its protein is CAWTGGGNPNEKLFF.